This T cell receptor (beta chain) was sequenced during a study of long-term antiretroviral therapy in people with HIV. Regarding the study as a whole: The study found narrower CDR3 length ranges in HIV repertoires than in controls. Diversity measured after ART increased yet remained under transplant donor controls.

There were roughly 0.9-11 million cryopreserved PBMC in the samples before DNA extraction. Survey level was the resolution at which the v3.0 immunoSEQ assay ran. Clones were sequenced by immunoSEQ multiplex PCR, and TCRdb holds only the in-frame ones, with some missing. This table has almost 35,000 clones, roughly 85% appearing once. About this clone itself: The antigen is unknown.

V lost 7 bases to trimming and J lost 2 bases, with 18 bases between them. The CDR3 is 15 amino acids. Looked up from germline, CDR1 is SGDLS and CDR2 is YYNGEE. The chain combines TRBV9 with TRBJ1-1; no definite D call. The material was unsorted PBMCs, obtained 2.8 years before starting antiretroviral therapy. This sequence originates from a woman in her twenties or thirties with HIV. CDR3 nucleotides: TGTGCCAGCGCCCGGATTGGGGTGGTTAACACTGAAGCTTTCTTT. This encodes CASARIGVVNTEAFF.